The clone carrying this T cell receptor beta chain was seen only a few times. What it binds is unknown. Unique molecular identifiers tagged the TCR beta cDNA libraries. Researchers reported roughly 0.5 million cDNA molecules coming from about 0.98 to 11 million T cells. TCRdb independently ran MiXCR on the PCR reads; one entry per CDR3 protein. The data show 750,000 to 900,000 distinct CDR3 sequences, with around 42% seen just once and roughly 5% held by the top ten. This sample is part of a study of post-analysis software for immune sequencing data. Whole-study context: Courses of disease covered relapsing-remitting, secondary progressive and progressive-relapsing multiple sclerosis.

The study, taken as a whole, reports: F measure clustering grouped samples strongly by preparation batch. Comparison with controls showed significantly lower normalized Chao1 diversity in multiple sclerosis patients.

The sequencing input was blood. This TCR was recovered from a girl between 5 and 17 years old with multiple sclerosis.

CDR3: CASGLGVGDGYTF. In DNA, the CDR3 is TGTGCCAGCGGACTGGGTGTGGGGGATGGCTACACCTTC. The chain has TRBV7-3 and TRBJ1-2, with D possibly being TRBD1 (5 bases). The V gene's germline CDR1 is SGHTA and CDR2 FQGTGA. V was pared by 8 bases and J by 6 bases, with 16 bases between. CDR3 size: 13 residues.